The rows below give T cell receptor beta chains drawn from one sample of a study of T cell repertoires in cytomegalovirus infection. Via MiXCR, TCRdb re-called the reads, giving one row per CDR3 protein. The sample has around 300,000 distinct CDR3 sequences; more than 20% are singletons. Sequenced sample: PBMCs. The receptors shown here come from a human donor in good health (CMV status not recorded). Some clones in this sample may be carry-over from other donors' samples. CDR3s include the opening cysteine and the closing phenylalanine or tryptophan. The D gene is left open where the match is weak. Clone size appears in some rows only: once, few, many, or a class for an expanded clone.

J gene | CDR3 length | V gene | clone size | D gene | CDR3 protein | CDR3 DNA
TRBJ2-2 | 14 | TRBV10-3 | NA | TRBD1 | CAISATGTGGELFF | TGTGCCATCAGTGCGACAGGGACCGGCGGGGAGCTGTTTTTT
TRBJ2-1 | 14 | TRBV29-1 | few | TRBD2 | CSVDPKVRGGEQFF | TGCAGCGTGGACCCTAAGGTCCGGGGAGGGGAGCAGTTCTTC
TRBJ2-3 | 14 | TRBV11-2 | few | NA | CASSRGLHTDTQYF | TGTGCCAGCAGCAGGGGACTTCACACAGATACGCAGTATTTT
TRBJ2-5 | 16 | TRBV13 | NA | NA | CASSTQGDLREETQYF | TGTGCCAGCAGCACACAGGGTGATTTGAGGGAAGAGACCCAGTACTTC
TRBJ1-4 | 13 | TRBV29-1 | NA | TRBD1 | CSARGSGDEKLFF | TGCAGCGCCAGGGGGTCAGGGGATGAAAAACTGTTTTTT
TRBJ1-1 | 12 | TRBV29-1 | NA | TRBD1 | CSVGRQGGEAFF | TGCAGCGTTGGGCGACAGGGCGGTGAAGCTTTCTTT
TRBJ1-1 | 13 | TRBV7-2 | many | TRBD1 | CASSLSRDSEAFF | TGTGCCAGCAGCTTGTCCCGGGACAGTGAAGCTTTCTTT
TRBJ1-3 | 15 | TRBV7-2 | few | NA | CASSPLGPFGNTIYF | TGTGCCAGCAGCCCGCTAGGACCGTTTGGAAACACCATATATTTT
TRBJ2-6 | 15 | TRBV6-1 | NA | NA | CASSEPISGANVLTF | TGTGCCAGCAGTGAACCCATCTCTGGGGCCAACGTCCTGACTTTC
TRBJ1-1 | 17 | TRBV7-3 | many | NA | CASSLIGLGPANTEAFF | TGTGCCAGCAGCTTAATCGGGCTGGGTCCAGCGAACACTGAAGCTTTCTTT
TRBJ2-5 | 16 | TRBV19 | NA | NA | CASSIAVGGTQETQYF | TGTGCCAGTAGTATAGCGGTAGGCGGGACCCAAGAGACCCAGTACTTC
TRBJ2-2 | 15 | TRBV29-1 | NA | TRBD2 | CSVGERGTFGGELFF | TGCAGCGTCGGAGAGCGGGGGACGTTCGGCGGGGAGCTGTTTTTT
TRBJ1-2 | 14 | TRBV7-2 | many | TRBD1 | CASSLGQGLGGYTF | TGTGCCAGCAGCTTGGGACAGGGGTTAGGTGGCTACACCTTC
TRBJ2-1 | 14 | TRBV7-2 | medium-sized | NA | CASSLERGRDEQFF | TGTGCCAGCAGCTTAGAAAGGGGACGGGATGAGCAGTTCTTC
TRBJ2-7 | 13 | TRBV28 | few | NA | CATMGGGAYEQYF | TGTGCCACCATGGGAGGGGGGGCCTACGAGCAGTACTTC
TRBJ2-2 | 13 | TRBV7-2 | NA | NA | CASTPRHTGELFF | TGTGCCAGCACCCCCCGGCACACCGGGGAGCTGTTTTTT
TRBJ1-2 | 15 | TRBV7-2 | many | NA | CASSTAAGGADGYTF | TGTGCCAGCAGCACCGCGGCCGGGGGCGCCGATGGCTACACCTTC
TRBJ2-5 | 12 | TRBV29-1 | NA | NA | CSVGVSGETQYF | TGCAGCGTTGGCGTCTCAGGAGAGACCCAGTACTTC
TRBJ2-7 | 13 | TRBV28 | few | NA | CASSLEGSYEQYF | TGTGCCAGCAGTTTGGAAGGGTCCTACGAGCAGTACTTC
TRBJ2-5 | 14 | TRBV29-1 | few | TRBD1 | CSVGGTVSQETQYF | TGCAGCGTTGGAGGGACAGTATCCCAAGAGACCCAGTACTTC
TRBJ1-1 | 14 | TRBV10-2 | NA | NA | CASSGGAWRTEAFF | TGCGCCAGCAGTGGTGGGGCATGGAGGACTGAAGCTTTCTTT
TRBJ2-4 | 18 | TRBV28 | NA | TRBD2 | CASSPRTSGGLGRNIQYF | TGTGCCAGCAGTCCCCGGACTAGCGGGGGCCTAGGGAGAAACATTCAGTACTTC
TRBJ2-7 | 18 | TRBV7-9 | NA | TRBD2 | CASSLHRLAGGGEYEQYF | TGTGCCAGCAGCTTACATCGCCTAGCGGGAGGTGGGGAATACGAGCAGTACTTC
TRBJ1-5 | 15 | TRBV5-5 | few | NA | CASSSGWGSGQPQHF | TGTGCCAGCAGCTCCGGGTGGGGGTCGGGGCAGCCCCAGCATTTT
TRBJ2-7 | 16 | TRBV7-8 | NA | TRBD1 | CASSLAWGQGADEQYF | TGTGCCAGCAGCTTAGCGTGGGGACAGGGGGCCGACGAGCAGTACTTC
TRBJ1-1 | 12 | TRBV20-1 | NA | NA | CSARRGFAEAFF | TGCAGTGCTAGACGGGGATTCGCTGAAGCTTTCTTT
TRBJ2-5 | 13 | TRBV7-6 | NA | NA | CASSRGRYETQYF | TGTGCCAGCAGTAGAGGCCGATATGAGACCCAGTACTTC
TRBJ2-2 | 15 | TRBV6-2/TRBV6-3 | NA | TRBD2 | CASRRGRTVPGELFF | TGTGCCAGTAGACGCGGGAGGACTGTCCCCGGGGAGCTGTTTTTT
TRBJ2-5 | 14 | TRBV7-2 | NA | TRBD2 | CASSFRREKETQYF | TGTGCCAGCAGCTTTCGGCGGGAGAAAGAGACCCAGTACTTC
TRBJ2-3 | 15 | TRBV18 | NA | NA | CASSIQGFGVDTQYF | TGTGCCAGCTCTATACAGGGATTTGGAGTGGATACGCAGTATTTT
TRBJ2-3 | 15 | TRBV7-2 | many | TRBD2 | CASSTRGTSTDTQYF | TGTGCCAGCAGCACGCGGGGGACTAGCACAGATACGCAGTATTTT
TRBJ2-5 | 12 | TRBV7-2 | many | NA | CASSHFLGTQYF | TGTGCCAGCAGCCATTTTCTGGGGACCCAGTACTTC
TRBJ2-1 | 15 | TRBV7-2 | many | NA | CASSLVLGSYNEQFF | TGTGCCAGCAGCTTAGTACTAGGCTCCTACAATGAGCAGTTCTTC
TRBJ2-3 | 14 | TRBV5-4 | few | TRBD2 | CASSRTSSPDTQYF | TGTGCCAGCAGCAGGACTAGCTCCCCAGATACGCAGTATTTT
TRBJ2-2 | 14 | TRBV6-5 | once | NA | CASSPDGFTGELFF | TGTGCCAGCAGCCCCGACGGCTTCACCGGGGAGCTGTTTTTT
TRBJ2-2 | 17 | TRBV7-2 | many | NA | CASSLGVVRLNTGELFF | TGTGCCAGCAGCCTCGGGGTCGTTAGGTTGAACACCGGGGAGCTGTTTTTT
TRBJ2-5 | 15 | TRBV12-3/TRBV12-4 | many | NA | CASTMGTDGRETQYF | TGTGCCAGCACCATGGGTACAGACGGCAGAGAGACCCAGTACTTC
TRBJ1-1 | 15 | TRBV19 | many | NA | CASKAEGRVFSEAFF | TGTGCCAGTAAGGCTGAGGGGCGCGTCTTTTCTGAAGCTTTCTTT
TRBJ1-2 | 13 | TRBV9 | NA | NA | CASSAQGKNGYTF | TGTGCCAGCAGCGCTCAGGGGAAGAATGGCTACACCTTC
TRBJ2-7 | 14 | TRBV11-2 | NA | NA | CASSLRQQNYEQYF | TGTGCCAGCAGCTTACGACAGCAAAACTACGAGCAGTACTTC